Presented here are 18 T cell receptor beta chains from one specimen sequenced in a study of blood T cell repertoires in COVID-19. Some clones are missing from TCRdb's copy, which holds only in-frame ones; the method was immunoSEQ multiplex PCR. The sample includes some 330,000 clones, just under 90% of them seen just once. Sequencing used peripheral blood. These receptors came from a woman in her 30s with COVID-19, enrolled during active disease.

The rearrangement joins TRBV3-1 (or the pseudogene TRBV3-2) to TRBJ1-2, with no clear D. Germline V gene lookup returns CDR1 LGHDT and CDR2 YNNKEL (reference sequence). V dropped 8 bases and J dropped 4 bases, with 20 bases sitting between them. This CDR3 is 15 amino acids long. The CDR3 DNA reads as TGTGCCAGCCTCGTCCCTTTTTGGGCTCGCTATGGCTACACCTTC. Its protein product is CASLVPFWARYGYTF.

This clone appeared a single time. DNA for the CDR3: TGTGCCACCAGTGCTCGGGAGTCGCACCGCGGGGAGCTGTTTTTT. This translates into CATSARESHRGELFF. This chain connects TRBV24-1 to TRBJ2-2; D possibly corresponds to TRBD2 (6 bases). The germline gives CDR1 KGHDR, CDR2 SFDVKD. Trimming left V 5 bases short and J 7 bases short, with 16 bases between. This CDR3 has 15 amino acids.

This chain uses TRBV29-1 with TRBJ1-2, with TRBD1 matching over 11 bases. Trimming removed 6 bases from V and 3 bases from J; junction bases left unmatched: 12. Germline V gene sequence: CDR1 SQVTM, CDR2 ANQGSEA. This CDR3 contains 16 residues. CDR3: CSVAEDPGQGDYGYTF. In DNA, the CDR3 is TGCAGCGTCGCAGAGGACCCGGGACAGGGGGACTATGGCTACACCTTC.

V and J are TRBV7-8 and TRBJ1-1, with D possibly matching TRBD1 (6 bases). V lost 1 base and J lost 0, with 9 bases in between. Germline V CDR1 and CDR2: SGHVS, FQNEAQ. This CDR3 has 15 amino acids. The CDR3 protein is CASSLGQGMNTEAFF. DNA of the CDR3: TGTGCCAGCAGCTTAGGTCAGGGGATGAACACTGAAGCTTTCTTT.

This clone was seen just once. The CDR3 nucleotides read TGTGCCAGCAGCCTTGGACAGGGGCTAACTAACTATGGCTACACCTTC. The encoded protein is CASSLGQGLTNYGYTF. V and J are TRBV7-9 and TRBJ1-2; 9 bases line up with TRBD1. J lost 0 bases, V lost 5 bases, and 7 bases had no gene match. This CDR3 spans 16 amino acids. Germline values: CDR1 SEHNR, CDR2 FQNEAQ (reference sequence). The whole variable domain, filled in from reference TRBV7-9 and TRBJ1-2, reads DTGVSQNPRHKITKRGQNVTFRCDPISEHNRLYWYRQTLGQGPEFLTYFQNEAQLEKSRLLSDRFSAERPKGSFSTLEIQRTEQGDSAMYLCASSLGQGLTNYGYTFGSGTRLTVV.

A few counts support this clone. The chain joins TRBV4-2 to TRBJ1-1; D may be TRBD1 (5 bases). The CDR3 has 16 residues. The germline V and J ends were trimmed by 4 bases and 3 bases, with 18 bases remaining between them. Looked up from germline, CDR1 is LGHNA and CDR2 is YNFKEQ. CDR3 bases: TGTGCCAGCAGCCCTCTCGGACACGGAACGGACACTGAAGCTTTCTTT. Translation gives CASSPLGHGTDTEAFF.

The J gene is TRBJ2-5, the V gene TRBV29-1; TRBD1 matches 8 bases. V lost 6 bases and J lost 5; bases outside the gene matches: 11. This CDR3 is built from 14 residues. Per germline, CDR1 SQVTM and CDR2 ANQGSEA. The CDR3: CSVTGQGTAETQYF. In DNA form, the CDR3 reads TGCAGCGTCACAGGACAGGGAACGGCGGAGACCCAGTACTTC.

The chain has TRBV5-5 and TRBJ1-2, with 10 bases aligning to TRBD1. The CDR3 runs to 14 residues. V shed 2 bases, J shed 7 bases, and the junction held 5 bases outside the gene matches. Germline assignment: CDR1 SGHKS and CDR2 YYEKEE (reference sequence). The CDR3 is CASSLDRGLGGYTF. The DNA of the CDR3 is TGTGCCAGCAGCTTAGACAGGGGGCTTGGTGGCTACACCTTC. The variable domain in full, completed from reference TRBV5-5 and TRBJ1-2, reads DAGVTQSPTHLIKTRGQQVTLRCSPISGHKSVSWYQQVLGQGPQFIFQYYEKEERGRGNFPDRFSARQFPNYSSELNVNALLLGDSALYLCASSLDRGLGGYTFGSGTRLTVV.

The chain combines TRBV19 with TRBJ1-2; D remains unclear. V was pared by 4 bases and J by 5 bases, with 20 bases between. The germline V gene has CDR1 LNHDA and CDR2 SQIVND (reference sequence). The CDR3 totals 16 residues. The chain's CDR3 is CASSKPKIGVGYGYTF. CDR3 nucleotide sequence: TGTGCCAGTAGTAAGCCCAAGATCGGGGTAGGGTATGGCTACACCTTC.

The rearrangement joins TRBV12-3 or TRBV12-4 to TRBJ1-2; TRBD1 matches at 7 bases. The CDR3 spans 12 residues. V lost 6 bases and J lost 7; bases outside the gene matches: 5. The CDR3 here is CASSSDRAGYTF. The CDR3 region has the DNA TGTGCCAGCAGCTCCGACAGGGCTGGCTACACCTTC.

A single count supports this clone. The rearrangement uses TRBV7-8 and TRBJ1-4; 7 positions agree with TRBD1. CDR1 SGHVS and CDR2 FQNEAQ come from the germline V gene. This CDR3 has 13 amino acids. After removal of 4 bases from V and 12 bases from J, the junction contained 8 bases not matched to a gene. This chain's CDR3 is CASSYRDSRQLFF. In nucleotides, the CDR3 is TGTGCCAGCAGCTACCGGGACAGTCGTCAACTGTTTTTT. Complete variable domain (other parts from reference TRBV7-8 and TRBJ1-4): GAGVSQSPRYKVAKRGQDVALRCDPISGHVSLFWYQQALGQGPEFLTYFQNEAQLDKSGLPSDRFFAERPEGSVSTLKIQRTQQEDSAVYLCASSYRDSRQLFFGSGTQLSVL.

The J gene is TRBJ2-3, the V gene TRBV14, with a tentative D call TRBD1 (6 bases). The length of the CDR3 is 17 residues. Germline loops: CDR1 SGHDN, CDR2 FVKESK. Trimming shortened V by 3 bases and J by 2 bases, and 18 bases separated the two germline ends. CDR3 in DNA: TGTGCCAGCAGCCAGCGCCCCACGAGGGGGTACACAGATACGCAGTATTTT. Translated: CASSQRPTRGYTDTQYF.

J is TRBJ1-5 and V is TRBV28, with TRBD1 identical over 8 bases. Per the germline V gene, CDR1 is MDHEN and CDR2 is SYDVKM. CDR3 length: 16 amino acids. The V segment lost 3 bases and the J segment 1 base; nucleotides outside the gene matches: 5. CDR3 nucleotide sequence: TGTGCCAGCAGTTTTTCAGGGGGCGCGAGCAATCAGCCCCAGCATTTT. Translated, it gives CASSFSGGASNQPQHF.

V gene TRBV3-1 (or the pseudogene TRBV3-2) combines with J gene TRBJ1-6, with TRBD1 matching over 8 bases. J lost 6 bases, V lost 5 bases, and 3 bases had no gene match. Germline V gives CDR1 LGHDT, CDR2 YNNKEL (reference sequence). The CDR3 is made up of 14 amino acids. CDR3: CASSYGQGNSPLHF. CDR3 coding DNA: TGTGCCAGCAGCTACGGACAGGGTAATTCACCCCTCCACTTT.

The chain couples TRBV11-3 to TRBJ2-6; D unclear. The CDR3 consists of 15 residues. Trimming stripped 1 base from V and 1 base from J, with 5 bases between. Germline V gene lookup returns CDR1 SGHNT and CDR2 YENEEA. The CDR3 here is CASSLGSSGANVLTF. The CDR3 DNA follows: TGTGCCAGCAGCTTAGGCAGTTCTGGGGCCAACGTCCTGACTTTC.

The chain employs TRBV7-8 and TRBJ1-2, with unresolved D. Germline CDR1 reads SGHVS; CDR2 reads FQNEAQ. CDR3 size: 15 residues. With 0 bases removed from V and 1 base from J, the gap between germline ends came to 9 bases. The CDR3 loop reads CASSLAEGGNYGYTF. CDR3 DNA sequence: TGTGCCAGCAGCTTAGCAGAGGGAGGTAACTATGGCTACACCTTC.

This clone was detected once. The CDR3 DNA follows: TGTGCCAGCAGCCCGGACAGTTACCTCTCTGGAAACACCATATATTTT. Amino acid sequence: CASSPDSYLSGNTIYF. The chain is built from TRBV11-2 and TRBJ1-3, with D perhaps matching TRBD1 (6 bases). This CDR3 contains 16 residues. Trimming shortened V by 5 bases and J by 0 bases, and 14 bases separated the two germline ends. Germline loops: CDR1 SGHAT, CDR2 FQNNGV. The whole variable domain, filled in from reference TRBV11-2 and TRBJ1-3, reads EAGVAQSPRYKIIEKRQSVAFWCNPISGHATLYWYQQILGQGPKLLIQFQNNGVVDDSQLPKDRFSAERLKGVDSTLKIQPAKLEDSAVYLCASSPDSYLSGNTIYFGEGSWLTVV.

The chain uses TRBV5-8 and TRBJ2-2, with a tentative D call TRBD1 (5 bases). Germline CDR1 SGHTS, CDR2 YDEGEE. V lost 5 bases and J lost 5, with 19 bases in between. CDR3 length equals 16 residues. CDR3 DNA sequence: TGTGCCAGCAGGCCGGGCTGGGCAGGGATGACCGGGGAGCTGTTTTTT. Protein: CASRPGWAGMTGELFF.